This entry is about one TCR beta chain. The antigen remains unidentified. The sample belongs to a study of cytomegalovirus exposure and HLA in healthy donors. General study results and limits: The study designated 150 or so TCR beta chains cytomegalovirus-associated.

The PCR used 60 Vbeta and 13 Jbeta primers. Sequenced by immunoSEQ multiplex PCR; TCRdb stores in-frame clones only, minus some. Of some 120,000 clones listed, 81% were seen once; the top ten hold about 1.8%. The germline gives CDR1 SGHVS, CDR2 FNYEAQ. The V end lost 0 bases, the J end lost 5 bases, and 13 bases lay between the germline ends. The CDR3 extends over 15 amino acids. The sequencing sample was made of PBMCs. The gene calls are TRBV7-6 and TRBJ2-5, with a tentative D call TRBD2 (7 bases). This clonotype was obtained from a man aged 18 to 30 in good health and CMV-seronegative. CDR3 coding DNA: TGTGCCAGCAGCTTAGCAGGGGGGGCAGTGGAGACCCAGTACTTC. It is translated as CASSLAGGAVETQYF.